This TCR beta chain is from a study of T cells in Graves' hyperthyroidism and ophthalmopathy (dated by TCRdb to the late 2010s). As for the study more broadly: Peripheral blood samples were taken at initial diagnosis, before any treatment was given. TCR V-J signatures able to tell the groups apart were searched for in a discovery cohort of around 95 patients, of whom more than 40 had Graves' ophthalmopathy and around 56 had stable Graves' hyperthyroidism. Whether ophthalmopathy could be predicted prospectively was tested in an independent validation cohort made up of under 20 hyperthyroidism patients plus 17 patients who later progressed to ophthalmopathy. The 75 to 100 discovery patients were randomly split 7:3 into training and test sets. Thyroid tissue and blood T-cell repertoires from several Graves' hyperthyroidism patients were also compared in the study. After sampling, hyperthyroidism patients received methimazole starting at 30 mg daily, and ophthalmopathy patients received high-dose intravenous methylprednisolone. TCR Vbeta CDR3 sequencing of 120 to 150 peripheral blood samples (fewer than 45 ophthalmopathy, under 80 hyperthyroidism and around 17 progressor patients) is reported in the paper.

TCR beta CDR3 regions were amplified from RNA transcripts. For the first round of RT-PCR on the TCR CDR3, the HTBI primer set was used together with the Qiagen OneStep RT-PCR kit. The libraries were constructed in a second round of multiplex PCR and then size-selected and purified. Libraries were sequenced paired-end with 100 bp reads on an Illumina HiSeq2000. Turning to the authors' computational methods: Raw data were processed with SOAPnuke, discarding reads with adapters, uncalled bases, mean Phred below 15, or no exact constant-primer or identifier match. High-quality paired reads were merged using COPE v1.2.5, and each unique nucleotide sequence was defined as a clonotype. MiTCR v1.1 was used to align the clonotypes against IMGT TRBV, TRBD and TRBJ reference segments. Analysis was restricted to V-J combinations with a frequency above 0.0001, which covered 98% to 99.2% of repertoires. A TCS score was defined as the ratio of F50 (clonal expansion) to E x V (chaos), with BLOSUM62-based TCRdist applied between CDR3 peptides within each V-J. Welch's t-statistics and random forest reduced 500 to 550 V-J features to about 12, which were used in a naive Bayes classifier (R e1071). Thyroid-blood repertoire similarity was quantified with the Morisita-Horn index. TCRdb ran its own pipeline on the public reads, namely fastp trimming at Q25 and MiXCR clone calling, and kept in-frame beta chains. Every CDR3 protein is listed once, alongside the most common genes and DNA of its rows. The authors' filters were not applied to this entry. The sample table lists approximately 870,000 distinct CDR3 sequences, 38% of them with a count of one. The ten largest account for approximately 8.7% of the sample.

Beyond this particular receptor, the publication reports: Sample size was not statistically predetermined, and blinding of investigators to group allocation was not performed. Ophthalmopathy was separated from stable hyperthyroidism by a 13 V-J signature model, with around 90% sensitivity and approximately 84% specificity obtained in cross-validation and 80%/75% obtained in testing. During validation, the model predicted progression to ophthalmopathy a median of about 6.3 months ahead of onset, with around 71% sensitivity and 72% to 80% specificity. Blood samples also contained most of the expanded thyroid clonotypes (frequency above 0.001), which suggests that blood repertoires may reflect thyroid immune responses.

Notes on this clonotype: No cognate antigen has been identified for it. Base quality data are lacking; no much larger clone is found one base away.

There are 14 amino acids in the CDR3, from cysteine to phenylalanine inclusive. Just CDR3 DNA is preserved here, 42 bases in frame from base 1. Ends trimmed: V by 4 bases, J by 2 bases; bases unmatched to a gene: 4. According to the germline V gene, CDR1 reads SGHRS and CDR2 reads YFSETQ. Graves' hyperthyroidism was defined as stable when no progression to ophthalmopathy occurred over 18 months of follow-up. Hyperthyroidism patients were newly diagnosed, with disease duration under 2 months, and aged 18 to 65 years. Any patient with an uncontrolled infection, another autoimmune disease, pregnancy or lactation was excluded. Clinical symptoms, serum thyroxine and TRAb, thyroid ultrasound, and orbital computed tomography formed the basis for the diagnoses. Ficoll-Paque density gradient centrifugation was used to isolate PBMCs from 9.5 to 10 ml of fresh peripheral blood. Total RNA was extracted using Trizol reagent, and RNA quality was assessed on an Agilent 2100 Bioanalyzer.

The specimen sequenced was blood. The TCR was taken from a man younger than 30 with Graves' hyperthyroidism. The rearrangement combines TRBV5-1 with TRBJ2-5; TRBD2 fits 8 bases in the junction. The CDR3 reads as follows: CASSRGGIQETQYF. The sequence in DNA is TGCGCCAGCAGCCGGGGGGGGATACAAGAGACCCAGTACTTC.